This T cell receptor (beta chain) was found in a study of T cells in Graves' hyperthyroidism and ophthalmopathy. General study findings and limits: Most thyroid clonotypes with frequency above 0.001 were detected in blood. The model made its ophthalmopathy prediction, and onset followed a median about 6 months later.

The investigators amplified TCR beta CDR3 regions from RNA transcripts. With the HTBI primer set, the TCR CDR3 went through a first round of RT-PCR. TCRdb re-derived calls from the multiplex PCR reads in MiXCR, one entry per CDR3 protein. The table lists around 350,000 distinct CDR3 sequences, around 13% of them singletons. Details on this clonotype: Antigen: not known.

The hyperthyroidism was newly diagnosed and had lasted under 2 months; the patients were aged 18 to 65. Diagnosing involved the use of clinical symptoms, serum thyroxine and TRAb, thyroid ultrasound and orbital computed tomography. Trimming took 6 bases from V and 3 from J; bases not matched to a gene: 6. The germline gives CDR1 DFQATT, CDR2 SNEGSKA (reference sequence). The CDR3 has 13 amino acids. This clonotype was obtained from a young woman with Graves' hyperthyroidism. The V call is TRBV20-1, the J call TRBJ2-5; 8 nucleotides line up with TRBD2. The sample was blood. This CDR3 reads CSAISGAEETQYF. CDR3 DNA sequence: TGCAGTGCGATTAGCGGGGCCGAAGAGACCCAGTACTTC.